This T cell receptor (beta chain) was identified during a study of Graves' ophthalmopathy and Graves' hyperthyroidism. As the template, RNA transcripts were used to amplify TCR beta CDR3 regions. The first-round RT-PCR employed HTBI primers together with the Qiagen OneStep RT-PCR kit. A multiplex PCR was then performed as the second round. TCRdb ran MiXCR on the multiplex PCR reads and lists one entry per CDR3 protein. The data contain about 210,000 distinct CDR3 sequences, 29% of them singletons. Many counts were recorded for this clonotype. The target antigen is unknown. V shed 5 bases and J shed 0 bases, with 16 bases lying between them. The CDR3 spans 16 residues. CDR1 and CDR2 from the germline V gene are SGHAT and FQNNGV. Study outcomes and limitations: Detected in blood as well were most expanded thyroid clonotypes with frequency above 0.001.

Each donor who had ophthalmopathy showed moderate-to-severe activity, a CAS of ≥3, a NOSPECS of ≥4, and a duration under 3 months. The evidence that diagnosis relied on was clinical symptoms, serum thyroxine, TRAb, thyroid ultrasound and orbital computed tomography. The sample taken for sequencing was peripheral blood. This chain joins TRBV11-2 and TRBJ1-1; D may be TRBD1 (5 bases). This TCR was recovered from a man between 45 and 60 years old with Graves' ophthalmopathy. CDR3 nucleotide sequence: TGTGCCAGCAGCGCCTTTCGTCGGGGGATGAACACTGAAGCTTTCTTT. This encodes CASSAFRRGMNTEAFF. Variable domain in full (rest from reference TRBV11-2 and TRBJ1-1): EAGVAQSPRYKIIEKRQSVAFWCNPISGHATLYWYQQILGQGPKLLIQFQNNGVVDDSQLPKDRFSAERLKGVDSTLKIQPAKLEDSAVYLCASSAFRRGMNTEAFFGQGTRLTVV.